This T cell receptor beta chain was recorded in a study of radiation and T cells in renal cell carcinoma. Produced via immunoSEQ multiplex PCR; TCRdb's table is partial and in-frame only. The table includes around 180,000 clones, roughly 90% detected once. Time point given: blood 4 weeks post-SBRT, at nephrectomy. Treatment indicated: 15 Gy SBRT to primary tumor, nephrectomy 4 weeks later. Radiation-treated patients gave blood at baseline, week 2 and week 4. Findings of the study overall: From baseline, blood top tumor clonotypes peaked at 2 weeks post-radiation.

Remarks on this clone: Its specificity is unknown.

Sequences were derived from blood, sampled from a patient whose treatment included radiotherapy and nephrectomy. This clonotype was sampled from a woman aged 50 to 65 with renal cell carcinoma.

In nucleotides, the CDR3 is TGCGCCAGCAGCTCCCTAGCGGGGGGGGTCGTGAATGAGCAGTTCTTC. This gives the protein CASSSLAGGVVNEQFF. The J gene is TRBJ2-1, the V gene TRBV5-1, with TRBD2 matching 12 bases. The germline V gene encodes CDR1 SGHRS and CDR2 YFSETQ. V was pared by 3 bases and J by 7 bases, with 8 bases of the junction left unmatched. The CDR3 has 16 residues.